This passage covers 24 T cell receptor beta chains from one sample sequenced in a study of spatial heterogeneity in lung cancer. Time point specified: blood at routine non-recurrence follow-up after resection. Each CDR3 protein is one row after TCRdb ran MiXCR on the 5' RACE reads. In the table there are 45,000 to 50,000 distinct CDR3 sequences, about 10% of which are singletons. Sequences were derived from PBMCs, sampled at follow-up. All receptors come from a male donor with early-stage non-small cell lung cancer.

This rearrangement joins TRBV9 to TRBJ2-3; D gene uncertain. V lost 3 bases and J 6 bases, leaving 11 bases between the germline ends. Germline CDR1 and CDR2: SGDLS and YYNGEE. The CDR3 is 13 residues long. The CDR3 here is CASSGALTDTQYF. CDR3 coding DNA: TGTGCCAGCAGCGGAGCGCTAACGGATACGCAGTATTTT.

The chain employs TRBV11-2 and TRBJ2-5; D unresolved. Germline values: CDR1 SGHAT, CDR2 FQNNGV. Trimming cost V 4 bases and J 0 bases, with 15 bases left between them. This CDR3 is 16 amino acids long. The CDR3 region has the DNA TGTGCCAGCAGCTCTTACCGGGCGATGTACCAAGAGACCCAGTACTTC. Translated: CASSSYRAMYQETQYF.

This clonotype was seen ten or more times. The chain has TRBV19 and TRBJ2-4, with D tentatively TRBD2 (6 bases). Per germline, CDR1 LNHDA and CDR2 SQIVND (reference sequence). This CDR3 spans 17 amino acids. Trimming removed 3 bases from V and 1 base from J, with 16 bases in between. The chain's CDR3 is CASSIGLLGGAKNIQYF. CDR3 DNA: TGTGCCAGTAGTATCGGCCTCCTCGGGGGTGCCAAAAACATTCAGTACTTC. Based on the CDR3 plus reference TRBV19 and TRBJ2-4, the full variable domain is DGGITQSPKYLFRKEGQNVTLSCEQNLNHDAMYWYRQDPGQGLRLIYYSQIVNDFQKGDIAEGYSVSREKKESFPLTVTSAQKNPTAFYLCASSIGLLGGAKNIQYFGAGTRLSVL.

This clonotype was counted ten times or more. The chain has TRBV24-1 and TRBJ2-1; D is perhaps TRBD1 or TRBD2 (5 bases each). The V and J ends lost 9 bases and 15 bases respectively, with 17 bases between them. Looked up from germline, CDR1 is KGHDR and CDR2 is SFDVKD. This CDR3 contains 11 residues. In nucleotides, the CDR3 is TGTGCCACCCAAACGGGGCATGTCGCGTTCTTC. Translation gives CATQTGHVAFF.

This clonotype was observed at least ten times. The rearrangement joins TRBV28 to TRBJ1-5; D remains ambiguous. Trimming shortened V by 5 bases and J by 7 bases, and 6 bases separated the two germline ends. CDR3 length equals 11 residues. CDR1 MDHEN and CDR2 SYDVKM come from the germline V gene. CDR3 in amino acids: CASSGIQPQHF. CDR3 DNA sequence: TGTGCCAGCAGTGGTATACAGCCCCAGCATTTT.

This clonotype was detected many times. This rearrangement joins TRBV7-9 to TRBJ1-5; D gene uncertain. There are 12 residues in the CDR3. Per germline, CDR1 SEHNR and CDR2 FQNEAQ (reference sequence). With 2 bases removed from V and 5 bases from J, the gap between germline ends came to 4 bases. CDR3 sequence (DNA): TGTGCCAGCAGCTTATTTGATCAGCCCCAGCATTTT. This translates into CASSLFDQPQHF.

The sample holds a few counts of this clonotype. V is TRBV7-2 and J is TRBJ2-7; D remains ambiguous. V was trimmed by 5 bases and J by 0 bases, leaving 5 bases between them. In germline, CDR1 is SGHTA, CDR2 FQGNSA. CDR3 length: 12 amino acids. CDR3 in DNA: TGTGCCAGCAGCCACCCCTCCTACGAGCAGTACTTC. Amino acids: CASSHPSYEQYF.

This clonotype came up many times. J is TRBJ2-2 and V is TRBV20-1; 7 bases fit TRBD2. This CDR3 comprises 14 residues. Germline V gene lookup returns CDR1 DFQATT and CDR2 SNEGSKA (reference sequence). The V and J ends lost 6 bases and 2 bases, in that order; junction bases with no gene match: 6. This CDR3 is CSASGTTNTGELFF. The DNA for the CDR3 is TGCAGTGCGTCCGGGACTACCAACACCGGGGAGCTGTTTTTT.

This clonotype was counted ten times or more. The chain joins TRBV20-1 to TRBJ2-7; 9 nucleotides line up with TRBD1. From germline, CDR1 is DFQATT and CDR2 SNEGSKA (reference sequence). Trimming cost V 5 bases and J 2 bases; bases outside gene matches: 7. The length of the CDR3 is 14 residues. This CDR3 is CSAAVGTGTYEQYF. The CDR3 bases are TGCAGTGCTGCTGTCGGGACAGGGACCTACGAGCAGTACTTC.

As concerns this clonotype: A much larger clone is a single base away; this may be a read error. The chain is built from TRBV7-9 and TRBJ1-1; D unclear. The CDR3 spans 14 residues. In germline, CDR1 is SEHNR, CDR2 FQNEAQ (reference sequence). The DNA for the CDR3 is TGTGCCAGCGGCTTAGCCGCCAGGTCCACTGAAGCTTTCTTT. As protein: CASGLAARSTEAFF.

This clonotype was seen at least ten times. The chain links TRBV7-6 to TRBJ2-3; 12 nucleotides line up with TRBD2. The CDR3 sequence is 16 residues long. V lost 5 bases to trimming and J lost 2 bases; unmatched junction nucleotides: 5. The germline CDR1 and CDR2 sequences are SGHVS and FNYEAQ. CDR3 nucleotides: TGTGCCAGCAGCCCCTGGACTAGCGGGAACACAGATACGCAGTATTTT. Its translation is CASSPWTSGNTDTQYF.

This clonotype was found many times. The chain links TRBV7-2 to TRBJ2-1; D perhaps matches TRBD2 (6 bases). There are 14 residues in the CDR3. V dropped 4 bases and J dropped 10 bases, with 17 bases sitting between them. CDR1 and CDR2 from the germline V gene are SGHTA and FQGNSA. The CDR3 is CASSSVASAGEQFF. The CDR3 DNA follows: TGTGCCAGCAGCTCCGTGGCTAGCGCTGGGGAGCAGTTCTTC. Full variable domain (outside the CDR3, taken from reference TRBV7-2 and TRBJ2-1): GAGVSQSPSNKVTEKGKDVELRCDPISGHTALYWYRQSLGQGLEFLIYFQGNSAPDKSGLPSDRFSAERTGGSVSTLTIQRTQQEDSAVYLCASSSVASAGEQFFGPGTRLTVL.

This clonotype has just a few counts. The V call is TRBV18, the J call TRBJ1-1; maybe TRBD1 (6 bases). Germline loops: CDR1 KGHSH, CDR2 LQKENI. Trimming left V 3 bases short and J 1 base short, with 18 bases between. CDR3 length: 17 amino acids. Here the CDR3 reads CASSPWIRDTQNTEAFF. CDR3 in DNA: TGTGCCAGCTCACCGTGGATCCGGGACACACAGAACACTGAAGCTTTCTTT.

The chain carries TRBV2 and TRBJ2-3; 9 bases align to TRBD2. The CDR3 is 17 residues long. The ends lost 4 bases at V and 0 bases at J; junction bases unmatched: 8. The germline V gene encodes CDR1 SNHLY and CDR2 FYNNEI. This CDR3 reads CASSVPAGGLSTDTQYF. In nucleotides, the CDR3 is TGTGCCAGCAGTGTTCCAGCGGGGGGCCTTAGCACAGATACGCAGTATTTT. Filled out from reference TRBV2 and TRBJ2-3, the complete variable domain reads EPEVTQTPSHQVTQMGQEVILRCVPISNHLYFYWYRQILGQKVEFLVSFYNNEISEKSEIFDDQFSVERPDGSNFTLKIRSTKLEDSAMYFCASSVPAGGLSTDTQYFGPGTRLTVL.

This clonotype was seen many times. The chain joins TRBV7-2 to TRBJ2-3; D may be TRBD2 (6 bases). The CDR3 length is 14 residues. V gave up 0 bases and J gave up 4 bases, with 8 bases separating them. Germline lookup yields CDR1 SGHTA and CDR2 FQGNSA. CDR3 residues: CASSLAGGSDTQYF. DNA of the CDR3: TGTGCCAGCAGCTTAGCGGGGGGATCAGATACGCAGTATTTT.

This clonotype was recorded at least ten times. The CDR3 loop reads CAIREYYEQYF. CDR3 sequence (DNA): TGTGCCATCAGGGAATATTACGAGCAGTACTTC. V and J are TRBV10-3 and TRBJ2-7; no clear D gene. V lost 6 bases and J 4 bases, leaving 7 bases between the germline ends. The germline V gene encodes CDR1 ENHRY and CDR2 SYGVKD. This CDR3 spans 11 amino acids.

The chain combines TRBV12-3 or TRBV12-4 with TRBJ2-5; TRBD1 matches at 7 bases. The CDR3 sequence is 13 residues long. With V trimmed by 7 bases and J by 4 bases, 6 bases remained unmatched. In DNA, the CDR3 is TGTGCCAGCACCCCAGGGGGAGTAGAGACCCAGTACTTC. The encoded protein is CASTPGGVETQYF.

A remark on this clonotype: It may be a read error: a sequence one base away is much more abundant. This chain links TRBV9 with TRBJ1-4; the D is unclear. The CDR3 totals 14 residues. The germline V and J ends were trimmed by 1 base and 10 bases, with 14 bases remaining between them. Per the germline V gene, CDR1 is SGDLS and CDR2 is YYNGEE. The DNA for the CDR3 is TGTGCCAGCAGCGTAAATAGGGCCTGGGGAAAACTGTTTTTT. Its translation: CASSVNRAWGKLFF.

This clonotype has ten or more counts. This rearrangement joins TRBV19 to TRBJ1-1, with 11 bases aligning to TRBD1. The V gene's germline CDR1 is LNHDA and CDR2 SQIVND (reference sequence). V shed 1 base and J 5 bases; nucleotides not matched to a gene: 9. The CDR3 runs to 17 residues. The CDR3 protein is CASSIGRTGGRRTEAFF. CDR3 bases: TGTGCCAGTAGTATAGGGCGGACAGGGGGCCGGAGGACTGAAGCTTTCTTT. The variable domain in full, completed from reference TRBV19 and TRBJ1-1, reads DGGITQSPKYLFRKEGQNVTLSCEQNLNHDAMYWYRQDPGQGLRLIYYSQIVNDFQKGDIAEGYSVSREKKESFPLTVTSAQKNPTAFYLCASSIGRTGGRRTEAFFGQGTRLTVV.

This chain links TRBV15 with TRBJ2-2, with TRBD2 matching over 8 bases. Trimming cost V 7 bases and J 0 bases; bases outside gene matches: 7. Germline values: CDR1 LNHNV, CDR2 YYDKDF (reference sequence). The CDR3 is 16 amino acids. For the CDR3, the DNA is TGTGCCACCAACCAGGGACTAGTGACGAACACCGGGGAGCTGTTTTTT. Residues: CATNQGLVTNTGELFF. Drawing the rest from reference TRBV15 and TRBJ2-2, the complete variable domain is DAMVIQNPRYQVTQFGKPVTLSCSQTLNHNVMYWYQQKSSQAPKLLFHYYDKDFNNEADTPDNFQSRRPNTSFCFLDIRSPGLGDTAMYLCATNQGLVTNTGELFFGEGSRLTVL.

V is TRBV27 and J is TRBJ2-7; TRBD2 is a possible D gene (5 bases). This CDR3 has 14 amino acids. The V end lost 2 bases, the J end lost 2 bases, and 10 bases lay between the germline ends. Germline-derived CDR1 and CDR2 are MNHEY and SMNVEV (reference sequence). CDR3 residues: CASSLNILAYEQYF. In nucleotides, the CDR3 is TGTGCCAGCAGTTTAAATATACTAGCCTACGAGCAGTACTTC.

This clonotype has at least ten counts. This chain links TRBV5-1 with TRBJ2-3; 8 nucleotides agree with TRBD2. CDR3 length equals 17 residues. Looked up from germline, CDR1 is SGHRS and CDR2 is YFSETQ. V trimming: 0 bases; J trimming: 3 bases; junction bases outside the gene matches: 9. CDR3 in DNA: TGCGCCAGCAGCTTGGAGGTGCTAGCGGGCGTTACAGATACGCAGTATTTT. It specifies CASSLEVLAGVTDTQYF. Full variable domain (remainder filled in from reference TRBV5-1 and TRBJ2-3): KAGVTQTPRYLIKTRGQQVTLSCSPISGHRSVSWYQQTPGQGLQFLFEYFSETQRNKGNFPGRFSGRQFSNSRSEMNVSTLELGDSALYLCASSLEVLAGVTDTQYFGPGTRLTVL.

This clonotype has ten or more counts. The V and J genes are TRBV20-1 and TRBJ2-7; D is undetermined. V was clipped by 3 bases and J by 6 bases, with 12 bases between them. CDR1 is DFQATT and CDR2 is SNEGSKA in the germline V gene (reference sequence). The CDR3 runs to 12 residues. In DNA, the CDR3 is TGCAGTGCTAGTGGACCATCGGTCGAGCAGTACTTC. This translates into CSASGPSVEQYF.

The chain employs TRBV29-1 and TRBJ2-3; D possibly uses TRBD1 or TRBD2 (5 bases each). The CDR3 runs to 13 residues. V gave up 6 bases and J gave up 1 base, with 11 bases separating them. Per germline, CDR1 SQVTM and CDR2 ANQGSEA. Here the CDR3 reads CSVGTQGTDTQYF. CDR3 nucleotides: TGCAGCGTCGGGACCCAGGGCACAGATACGCAGTATTTT.